The sequence of this T cell receptor (beta chain) was determined in a study of blood T cell repertoires in COVID-19. For the study at large: PBMCs, B-cell-depleted T cells, or T cells were the source of the cDNA or gDNA that made up the material.

Seattle patient enrollment occurred during active infection, with longitudinal follow-up thereafter. Data came from immunoSEQ multiplex PCR; TCRdb stores just in-frame clones and leaves some out. The table has about 370,000 clones, about 87% seen once. Trimming at V came to 2 bases and at J to 8 bases, leaving 6 bases not matched to a gene. Germline CDR1 is GTSNPN and CDR2 is SVGIG (reference sequence). The CDR3 is 13 amino acids. The sample taken for sequencing was peripheral blood. The chain links TRBV30 to TRBJ2-4; TRBD2 agrees at 7 bases. The TCR comes from a woman in her 30s with COVID-19, enrolled during active disease. CDR3: CAWSSGGVDIQYF. The CDR3 nucleotides read TGTGCCTGGAGTTCGGGAGGTGTGGACATTCAGTACTTC.